This T cell receptor beta chain was found in a study of T cells in tumors after PD-1 blockade. Assay used: immunoSEQ multiplex PCR; TCRdb lists only in-frame clones, some missing. The sample records under 75,000 clones, roughly 70% being singletons. The CDR3 has 16 amino acids. Germline CDR1 is SGHRS and CDR2 is YFSETQ. Trimming cost V 0 bases and J 0 bases, with 10 bases left between them. The material was PBMCs, obtained after anti-PD-1 treatment. The chain combines TRBV5-1 with TRBJ1-3; maybe TRBD1 (5 bases). This TCR derives from a human donor with basal cell carcinoma. The DNA for the CDR3 is TGCGCCAGCAGCTTGGTCGGTAGGGGCTCTGGAAACACCATATATTTT. It translates to CASSLVGRGSGNTIYF. Full variable domain (remainder filled in from reference TRBV5-1 and TRBJ1-3): KAGVTQTPRYLIKTRGQQVTLSCSPISGHRSVSWYQQTPGQGLQFLFEYFSETQRNKGNFPGRFSGRQFSNSRSEMNVSTLELGDSALYLCASSLVGRGSGNTIYFGEGSWLTVV.